This T cell receptor beta chain was sequenced for a study of T-cell memory formation after mild COVID-19. Worth noting for this clonotype: Its antigen is not identified.

Notes on the study in general: Second-wave clones peaking on day 37 lacked confirmed SARS-CoV-2 specificity. Contracting CD8+ clones were enriched in EMRA, CD4+ mainly in CM and EM.

With 7 bases removed from V and 5 bases from J, the gap between germline ends came to 8 bases. This CDR3 region has 11 residues. The germline gives CDR1 MNHEY, CDR2 SVGEGT. TCRdb independently ran MiXCR on the 5' RACE reads; one entry per CDR3 protein. The table records fewer than 500,000 distinct CDR3 sequences, approximately 25% of them present only once. The chain uses TRBV6-2 or TRBV6-3 and TRBJ2-5; a weak D match, TRBD2 (5 bases). Sequenced material: PBMCs or a T cell subset sorted from them (not recorded which). This TCR came from an adult woman who had mild COVID-19 (a few samples of this study predate the infection). Cell type and time point are not known. The CDR3 DNA is TGTGCCAGCACCAAGCGGGAGACCCAGTACTTC. Amino acids: CASTKRETQYF.